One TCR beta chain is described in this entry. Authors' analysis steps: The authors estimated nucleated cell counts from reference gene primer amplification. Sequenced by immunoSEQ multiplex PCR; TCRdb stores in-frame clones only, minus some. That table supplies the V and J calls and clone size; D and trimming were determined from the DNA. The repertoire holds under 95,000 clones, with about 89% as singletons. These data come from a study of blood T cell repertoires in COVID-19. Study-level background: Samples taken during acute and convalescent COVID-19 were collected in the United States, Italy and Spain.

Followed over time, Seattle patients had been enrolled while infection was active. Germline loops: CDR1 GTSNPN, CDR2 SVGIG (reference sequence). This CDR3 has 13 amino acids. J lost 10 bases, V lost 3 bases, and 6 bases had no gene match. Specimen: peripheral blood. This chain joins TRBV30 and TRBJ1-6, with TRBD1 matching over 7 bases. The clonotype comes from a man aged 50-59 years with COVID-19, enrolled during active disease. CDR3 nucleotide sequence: TGTGCCTGGAGGTCAGACAGGGAATCACCCCTCCACTTT. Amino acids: CAWRSDRESPLHF.